These T cell receptor beta chains were read from a single sample in a study of regulatory and conventional T cells in breast cancer. Each CDR3 protein is one row after TCRdb ran MiXCR on the PCR reads. Among under 20,000 distinct CDR3 sequences listed, around 30% were seen once. Material for sequencing was conventional T cells from blood. Receptors were obtained from a female donor in good health. Each CDR3 is given with its conserved first and last residue. Not every row has a clone size; where given, it reads once, few, many or a size class.

cdr3_aa	v_call	j_call	cdr3_length	clone_size
CASSESGDNSPLHF	TRBV10-1	TRBJ1-6	14	many
CASSIAGARSYNEQFF	TRBV7-3	TRBJ2-1	16	few
CASSEALTAGANVLTF	TRBV6-1	TRBJ2-6	16	NA
CASRRDSYNEQFF	TRBV7-2	TRBJ2-1	13	few
CASSLTGTSAGNEQFF	TRBV5-1	TRBJ2-1	16	medium-sized
CASSSRGILGVNEQFF	TRBV7-2	TRBJ2-1	16	few
CASGRTTSGRVDEQFF	TRBV7-8	TRBJ2-1	16	NA
CASGQDSYLGQDYEQYF	TRBV4-1	TRBJ2-7	17	NA
CASSHSAGEVGEQYF	TRBV6-2/TRBV6-3	TRBJ2-7	15	NA
CASSALPINEQSF	TRBV11-2	TRBJ2-1	13	NA
CASGHTANEQYF	TRBV12-3/TRBV12-4	TRBJ2-7	12	NA
CASSLDENGYTF	TRBV7-9	TRBJ1-2	12	NA
CASSRDSYEQYF	TRBV5-1	TRBJ2-7	12	few
CASTPARHRGDGYTF	TRBV7-9	TRBJ1-2	15	few
CASSLGPAGERTDTQYF	TRBV7-9	TRBJ2-3	17	NA
CASSLNKADTRYF	TRBV7-8	TRBJ2-3	13	NA
CSLSSRGQGTPDTQYF	TRBV20-1	TRBJ2-3	16	NA
CASSRRRDRETQYF	TRBV7-2	TRBJ2-5	14	few
CAWSGTGLSYNGQFF	TRBV30	TRBJ2-1	15	NA
CASRRPGSGQETQYF	TRBV7-2	TRBJ2-5	15	NA
CASSVGRENQPQHF	TRBV12-3/TRBV12-4	TRBJ1-5	14	once
CASSPGTAVPNYGYTF	TRBV7-8	TRBJ1-2	16	few
CASPPGVALQETQYF	TRBV4-1	TRBJ2-5	15	few
CASSPGGGGGSPLHF	TRBV14	TRBJ1-6	15	medium-sized
CSAIPLQGPYEQYF	TRBV20-1	TRBJ2-7	14	NA
CASSVRDRQLGGYTF	TRBV11-3	TRBJ1-2	15	once
CASSLGRSGNTGELFF	TRBV7-2	TRBJ2-2	16	medium-sized
CASSFPNIEAFF	TRBV12-3/TRBV12-4	TRBJ1-1	12	NA
CASSQETQETQYF	TRBV4-1	TRBJ2-5	13	medium-sized
CASNAIETGAGELFF	TRBV6-2/TRBV6-3	TRBJ2-2	15	few
CSVKIVEGDRGYTF	TRBV29-1	TRBJ1-2	14	NA
CSARTDGNTIYF	TRBV20-1	TRBJ1-3	12	few
CASSLEVGNTIYF	TRBV12-3/TRBV12-4	TRBJ1-3	13	once
CASSQDLARGGDEQFF	TRBV3-1	TRBJ2-1	16	NA
CASSRGQGRPEAFF	TRBV5-1	TRBJ1-1	14	few
CSGIAGRETQYF	TRBV20-1	TRBJ2-5	12	few
CASSIRRGTSTDTQYF	TRBV19	TRBJ2-3	16	NA
CASSSAGWATEAFF	TRBV12-3/TRBV12-4	TRBJ1-1	14	few
CSAHRGGGYNEQFF	TRBV20-1	TRBJ2-1	14	NA
CASSNRLALATDTQYF	TRBV7-2	TRBJ2-3	16	few
CSARGYPNFTTNEKLFF	TRBV20-1	TRBJ1-4	17	few
CASSLGSGTPWADTQYF	TRBV7-6	TRBJ2-3	17	once
CASSADRAHSGELFF	TRBV5-6	TRBJ2-2	15	few
CASSPQQGLNEQFF	TRBV12-3/TRBV12-4	TRBJ2-1	14	few
CSAGVGGPKGEAFF	TRBV20-1	TRBJ1-1	14	NA
CASTLASGDLEQFF	TRBV12-3/TRBV12-4	TRBJ2-1	14	NA
CSASTGEDSPLHF	TRBV20-1	TRBJ1-6	13	NA
CASQGAAGANVLTF	TRBV6-5	TRBJ2-6	14	NA